The sequence of this T cell receptor (beta chain) was determined in a study of blood T cell repertoires in COVID-19. Profiled with immunoSEQ multiplex PCR; TCRdb holds only in-frame clones, not every one. Here the sample spans more than 200,000 clones, around nine tenths being singletons. While infection was still active, Seattle patients were enrolled and then followed longitudinally. Germline assignment: CDR1 GTSNPN and CDR2 SVGIG (reference sequence). The CDR3 has 15 amino acids. Trimming removed 3 bases from V and 1 base from J; junction bases left unmatched: 6. The rearrangement uses TRBV30 and TRBJ2-1; 7 bases match TRBD2. The material sequenced was peripheral blood. The source of this sequence is a woman aged 55 to 70 with COVID-19, enrolled during active disease. The CDR3 loop reads CAWRESGVSYNEQFF. The CDR3 nucleotides read TGTGCCTGGAGAGAGAGCGGGGTATCCTACAATGAGCAGTTCTTC. Full variable domain (missing parts from reference TRBV30 and TRBJ2-1): SQTIHQWPATLVQPVGSPLSLECTVEGTSNPNLYWYRQAAGRGLQLLFYSVGIGQISSEVPQNLSASRPQDRQFILSSKKLLLSDSGFYLCAWRESGVSYNEQFFGPGTRLTVL.